The 16 T cell receptor beta chains in this list originate from one sample, sequenced in a study of T cell repertoires in cytomegalovirus infection. TCRdb passed the reads through MiXCR, listing each CDR3 protein once. The table lists some 700,000 distinct CDR3 sequences, 35% to 45% of them singletons. Material: PBMCs. The receptors shown here come from a human donor in good health (CMV status not recorded). Some clones in this sample may be carry-over from other donors' samples.

This clonotype was counted only a few times. The chain employs TRBV7-2 and TRBJ2-3; TRBD2 might be the D (7 bases). Deletions cut 2 bases from V and 3 bases from J, with 18 bases between. CDR1 is SGHTA and CDR2 is FQGNSA in the germline V gene. This CDR3 has 17 amino acids. This CDR3 is CASSLRGGGGRTDTQYF. The CDR3 DNA sequence: TGTGCCAGCAGCTTAAGGGGAGGGGGGGGAAGGACAGATACGCAGTATTTT.

This clonotype was recorded a few times. The chain couples TRBV12-3 or TRBV12-4 to TRBJ2-5; D is tentatively TRBD1 or TRBD2 (5 bases each). V was clipped by 7 bases and J by 5 bases, with 14 bases between them. The CDR3 consists of 13 residues. The CDR3: CASTLGETETQYF. CDR3 sequence (DNA): TGTGCCAGCACCTTGGGGGAGACGGAGACCCAGTACTTC.

Only a few counts were recorded for this clonotype. The CDR3 sequence: CAISESVVGGQQFF. The CDR3 coding sequence is TGTGCCATCAGTGAGTCAGTAGTAGGGGGTCAGCAGTTCTTC. J is TRBJ2-1 and V is TRBV10-3, with D tentatively TRBD1 (6 bases). The CDR3 has 14 amino acids. Germline-derived CDR1 and CDR2 are ENHRY and SYGVKD. The germline V and J ends were trimmed by 0 bases and 11 bases, with 14 bases remaining between them.

The chain employs TRBV5-6 and TRBJ1-1; 11 positions agree with TRBD1. This CDR3 contains 17 residues. CDR1 is SGHDT and CDR2 is YYEEEE in the germline V gene. V lost 0 bases, J lost 3 bases, and 7 bases stayed unmatched. The CDR3 reads CASSLAWGQGGDTEAFF. Here the CDR3 DNA reads TGTGCCAGCAGCTTGGCCTGGGGACAGGGGGGGGACACTGAAGCTTTCTTT.

The sample holds a few counts of this clonotype. The gene calls are TRBV7-2 and TRBJ2-1; TRBD1 might be the D (6 bases). Germline V gene lookup returns CDR1 SGHTA and CDR2 FQGNSA. CDR3 length equals 14 residues. Trimming pared 8 bases from V and 1 base from J, leaving 12 bases between. The CDR3 region is CASEGGGSYNEQFF. DNA of the CDR3: TGTGCCAGCGAAGGGGGTGGATCCTACAATGAGCAGTTCTTC.

The CDR3 DNA follows: TGTGCCAGCAGTTACAATCAGTATCAGCCCCAGCATTTT. Translating gives CASSYNQYQPQHF. This chain joins TRBV6-5 and TRBJ1-5, with D unresolved. V dropped 2 bases and J dropped 5 bases, with 7 bases sitting between them. This CDR3 is built from 13 residues. Per the germline V gene, CDR1 is MNHEY and CDR2 is SVGAGI.

This clonotype was counted ten times or more. The chain uses TRBV7-2 and TRBJ2-1; 10 bases match TRBD2. Trimming took 5 bases from V and 8 from J; bases not matched to a gene: 9. Germline loops: CDR1 SGHTA, CDR2 FQGNSA. The CDR3 contains 15 residues. Here the CDR3 DNA reads TGTGCCAGCAGCCGTAGCGGGGGGCCCTTGGATGAGCAGTTCTTC. Its translation is CASSRSGGPLDEQFF.

A few counts support this clonotype. The chain carries TRBV12-3 or TRBV12-4 and TRBJ2-3, with D possibly called TRBD1 or TRBD2 (6 bases each). Deletions cut 7 bases from V and 5 bases from J, with 13 bases between. The CDR3 covers 13 residues. The CDR3 region is CASTRGGLDTQYF. The DNA for the CDR3 is TGTGCCAGCACCAGAGGGGGACTAGATACGCAGTATTTT.

J is TRBJ1-2 and V is TRBV7-8; the match to TRBD1 covers 8 bases. There are 11 residues in the CDR3. Trimming removed 3 bases from V and 10 bases from J; junction bases left unmatched: 1. The germline CDR1 and CDR2 sequences are SGHVS and FQNEAQ. The CDR3 sequence is CASSLGQAYTF. For the CDR3, the DNA is TGTGCCAGCAGCTTGGGACAGGCCTACACCTTC.

This clonotype was counted between two and nine times. This sequence joins TRBV7-3 and TRBJ2-2; TRBD1 matches 9 bases. From germline, CDR1 is SGHTA and CDR2 FQGTGA. The CDR3 is 18 residues long. The V and J ends lost 5 bases and 3 bases, in that order; junction bases with no gene match: 13. CDR3 amino acids: CASSRGPHRGPDTGELFF. CDR3 nucleotide sequence: TGTGCCAGCAGCCGAGGGCCCCACAGGGGGCCGGACACCGGGGAGCTGTTTTTT.

This clonotype was seen more than once but under ten times. This chain joins TRBV7-6 and TRBJ2-7; 7 bases match TRBD2. J gave up 2 bases and V 1 base, and 5 bases lay outside the gene matches. Germline CDR1 reads SGHVS; CDR2 reads FNYEAQ. This CDR3 has 15 amino acids. The CDR3 DNA sequence: TGTGCCAGCAGCTTAGTGGGAGGGAATGCCTACGAGCAGTACTTC. Its translation is CASSLVGGNAYEQYF.

The chain combines TRBV4-2 with TRBJ1-5; D is uncertain. CDR3 size: 14 residues. The V gene's germline CDR1 is LGHNA and CDR2 YNFKEQ. The V and J ends lost 1 base and 3 bases respectively, with 7 bases between them. The CDR3, as DNA: TGTGCCAGCAGCCAAGGAGGAAACAATCAGCCCCAGCATTTT. This sequence encodes CASSQGGNNQPQHF.

The genes are TRBV28 and TRBJ2-5; no clear D. V dropped 6 bases and J dropped 5 bases, with 13 bases sitting between them. Germline assignment: CDR1 MDHEN and CDR2 SYDVKM. The CDR3 covers 13 residues. The CDR3 reads CASSFGNTETQYF. The CDR3 region has the DNA TGTGCCAGCAGCTTTGGGAACACTGAGACCCAGTACTTC.

The rearrangement uses TRBV12-3 or TRBV12-4 and TRBJ2-3; the D gene is possibly TRBD2 (5 bases). The CDR3 extends over 15 amino acids. V lost 4 bases and J 4 bases, leaving 15 bases between the germline ends. CDR3 bases: TGTGCCAGCAGTTCAGGAGTTGAGGGCGCAGATACGCAGTATTTT. Translated, it gives CASSSGVEGADTQYF.

The chain joins TRBV6-6 to TRBJ1-5; D possibly corresponds to TRBD1 (6 bases). The CDR3 loop spans 17 amino acids. Germline V gene data show CDR1 as MNHNY and CDR2 as SVGAGI (reference sequence). V lost 6 bases to trimming and J lost 0 bases, with 18 bases between them. CDR3 sequence (DNA): TGTGCCAGCAGCTCCGGGGCCGGGGGCTATAGCAATCAGCCCCAGCATTTT. Its protein is CASSSGAGGYSNQPQHF.

This chain uses TRBV7-4 with TRBJ1-1, with D perhaps matching TRBD1 (5 bases). Germline CDR1 reads SGHVT; CDR2 reads SQSDAQ. With 5 bases removed from V and 3 bases from J, the gap between germline ends came to 19 bases. CDR3 length equals 16 residues. CDR3 coding DNA: TGTGCCAGCAGCCCCCGGGCAGGGAGGGAGGACACTGAAGCTTTCTTT. Amino acid sequence: CASSPRAGREDTEAFF.